The sequence of this T cell receptor (beta chain) was determined in a study of T cells after yellow fever vaccination. Study at large: Preparation used SMART-Seq v4 Ultra Low Input for the low-cell-number fractions. Overall study results and limits: After the booster, approximately 96% of CD4 and about nine tenths of CD8 primary-response clones were re-detected.

This clonotype was seen a handful of times. Its target is not known. The CDR3 sequence is 16 residues long. V was clipped by 2 bases and J by 4 bases, with 16 bases between them. Looked up from germline, CDR1 is SGHRS and CDR2 is YFSETQ. Template switching by 5'RACE produced TCR cDNA, adding a universal primer site and UMIs. Each CDR3 protein gets one entry after TCRdb re-called the 5' RACE reads with MiXCR. Of about 340,000 distinct CDR3 sequences in the sample, around 3.9% were seen once. This specimen consisted of PBMCs, obtained 5 days after the yellow fever booster vaccination. The J gene is TRBJ1-3, the V gene TRBV5-1; D is possibly TRBD1 (6 bases). The clonotype originates from a man younger than 35 who received the YFV17D yellow fever vaccine. CDR3 nucleotides: TGCGCCAGCAGCTTACTGGGGGCAAGGCAAGGAAACACCATATATTTT. Its protein is CASSLLGARQGNTIYF.